A single sample gave rise to the 4 T cell receptor beta chains below, sequenced in a study of blood T cell repertoires in COVID-19 (dated by TCRdb to 2018 to 2020). Libraries were constructed by the immunoSEQ multiplex PCR assay. The source is immuneACCESS, and TCRdb retained only in-frame sequences with V and J called. Part of the clones is not carried over; for the studies checked, unresolved V genes explain less than half of this, and the remainder is unexplained. The sample contains roughly 260,000 clones, roughly three quarters of them found a single time. In total, the top ten clones hold about 4% of the sample. Sequencing input: peripheral blood. These receptors all come from a woman between 35 and 50 years old with active or convalescent COVID-19.

This clone was counted ten times or more. V gene TRBV7-6 combines with J gene TRBJ2-1; 14 bases fit TRBD2. Looked up from germline, CDR1 is SGHVS and CDR2 is FNYEAQ. The CDR3 length is 18 residues. The junction had 7 bases not matched to a gene; V was cut back by 2 bases and J by 4 bases. The DNA for the CDR3 is TGTGCCAGCAGCTTAAGGACTAGCGGGGGGAATCAATACAATGAGCAGTTCTTC. This translates into CASSLRTSGGNQYNEQFF.

The V call is TRBV7-3, the J call TRBJ1-1; D might be TRBD1 (6 bases). CDR3 length: 14 amino acids. Trimming pared 5 bases from V and 9 bases from J, leaving 19 bases between. Germline V gene lookup returns CDR1 SGHTA and CDR2 FQGTGA. CDR3 coding DNA: TGTGCCAGCAGCGCCTATAACACAGGGCAGAAAGCTTTCTTT. Its translation is CASSAYNTGQKAFF.

The chain joins TRBV6-1 to TRBJ1-6; D remains ambiguous. The V end lost 1 base, the J end lost 3 bases, and 7 bases lay between the germline ends. The CDR3 has 15 amino acids. The germline CDR1 and CDR2 sequences are MNHNS and SASEGT. The CDR3 nucleotides read TGTGCCAGCAGTGAAGGGCAGAACTATAATTCACCCCTCCACTTT. Translated: CASSEGQNYNSPLHF.

The rearrangement joins TRBV19 to TRBJ2-2; D is possibly TRBD2 (7 bases). This CDR3 contains 15 residues. The ends were cut back, 5 bases at V and 2 bases at J, with 12 bases in the middle. Germline values: CDR1 LNHDA, CDR2 SQIVND (reference sequence). The CDR3 DNA is TGTGCCAGTAGTTCGAGGGGGGGTAACACCGGGGAGCTGTTTTTT. Amino acid sequence: CASSSRGGNTGELFF.